This T cell receptor beta chain was obtained from a study of cytomegalovirus exposure and HLA in healthy donors. The PCR employed 60 Vbeta primers together with 13 Jbeta primers. Measured with immunoSEQ multiplex PCR; TCRdb has only the in-frame clones, and not every one. The repertoire holds 90,000 to 110,000 clones, with 69% as singletons. Trimming took 4 bases from V and 9 from J; bases not matched to a gene: 5. This CDR3 is built from 14 residues. Per germline, CDR1 MNHNS and CDR2 SASEGT. Sequenced input: PBMCs. This sequence joins TRBV6-1 and TRBJ2-3; 12 bases map to TRBD2. The TCR comes from a man aged 25 to 45 in good health and CMV-seronegative. CDR3 region: CASSGGLAGYTQYF. The CDR3 region has the DNA TGTGCCAGCAGTGGTGGACTAGCGGGATACACGCAGTATTTT.